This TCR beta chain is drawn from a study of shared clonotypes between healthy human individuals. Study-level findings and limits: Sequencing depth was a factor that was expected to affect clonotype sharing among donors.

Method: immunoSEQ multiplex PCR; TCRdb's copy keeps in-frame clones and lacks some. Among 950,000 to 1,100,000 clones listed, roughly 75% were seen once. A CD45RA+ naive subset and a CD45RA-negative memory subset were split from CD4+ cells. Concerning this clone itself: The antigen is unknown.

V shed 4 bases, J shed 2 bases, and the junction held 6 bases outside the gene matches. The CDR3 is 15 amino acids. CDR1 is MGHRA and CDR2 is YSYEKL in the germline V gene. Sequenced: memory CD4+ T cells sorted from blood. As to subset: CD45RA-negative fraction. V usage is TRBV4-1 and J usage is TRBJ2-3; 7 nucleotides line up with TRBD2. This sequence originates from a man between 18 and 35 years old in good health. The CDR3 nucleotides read TGCGCCAGCAGCCCTCGGGACTATTCCACAGATACGCAGTATTTT. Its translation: CASSPRDYSTDTQYF.